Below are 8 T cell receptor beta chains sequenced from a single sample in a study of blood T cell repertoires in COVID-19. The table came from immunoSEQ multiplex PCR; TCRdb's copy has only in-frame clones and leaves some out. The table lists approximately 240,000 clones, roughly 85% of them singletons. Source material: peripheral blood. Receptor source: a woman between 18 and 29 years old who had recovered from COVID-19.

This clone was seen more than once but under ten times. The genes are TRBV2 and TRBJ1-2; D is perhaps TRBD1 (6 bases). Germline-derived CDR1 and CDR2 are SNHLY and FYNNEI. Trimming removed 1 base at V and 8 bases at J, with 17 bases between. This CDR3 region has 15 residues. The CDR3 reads CASSEEGRQVGGYTF. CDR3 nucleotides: TGTGCCAGCAGTGAAGAAGGGAGACAGGTCGGGGGCTACACCTTC.

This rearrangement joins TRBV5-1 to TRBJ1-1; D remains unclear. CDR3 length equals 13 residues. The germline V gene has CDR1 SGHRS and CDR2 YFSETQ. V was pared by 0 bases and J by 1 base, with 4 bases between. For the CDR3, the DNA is TGCGCCAGCAGCTTGGACAGGAACACTGAAGCTTTCTTT. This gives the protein CASSLDRNTEAFF.

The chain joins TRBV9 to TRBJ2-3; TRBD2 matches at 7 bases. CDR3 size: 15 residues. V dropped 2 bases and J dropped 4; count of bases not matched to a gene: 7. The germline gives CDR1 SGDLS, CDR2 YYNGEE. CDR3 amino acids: CASSVAGEPPDTQYF. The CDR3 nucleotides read TGTGCCAGCAGCGTGGCGGGAGAGCCCCCAGATACGCAGTATTTT.

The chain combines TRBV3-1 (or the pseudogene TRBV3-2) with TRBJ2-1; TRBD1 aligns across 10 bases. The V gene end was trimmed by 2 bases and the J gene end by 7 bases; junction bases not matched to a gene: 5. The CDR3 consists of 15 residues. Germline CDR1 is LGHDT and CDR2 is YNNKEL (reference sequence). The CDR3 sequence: CASSQRDRGFNEQFF. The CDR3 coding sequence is TGTGCCAGCAGCCAACGGGACAGGGGATTTAATGAGCAGTTCTTC.

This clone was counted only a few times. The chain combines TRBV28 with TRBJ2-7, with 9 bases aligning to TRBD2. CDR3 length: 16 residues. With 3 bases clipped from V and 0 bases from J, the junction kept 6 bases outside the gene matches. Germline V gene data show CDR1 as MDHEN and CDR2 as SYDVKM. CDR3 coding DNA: TGTGCCAGCAGTTTCAGTTGGCGGGAGGGCTCCTACGAGCAGTACTTC. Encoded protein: CASSFSWREGSYEQYF.

The CDR3 nucleotides read TGTGCCAGCAGCTCTGTCGGGCGGGATCCCTACGAGCAGTACTTC. This translates into CASSSVGRDPYEQYF. The chain uses TRBV3-1 (or the pseudogene TRBV3-2) and TRBJ2-7; TRBD2 might be the D (6 bases). The CDR3 has 15 amino acids. Germline CDR1 is LGHDT and CDR2 is YNNKEL (reference sequence). The V end lost 5 bases, the J end lost 2 bases, and 16 bases lay between the germline ends.

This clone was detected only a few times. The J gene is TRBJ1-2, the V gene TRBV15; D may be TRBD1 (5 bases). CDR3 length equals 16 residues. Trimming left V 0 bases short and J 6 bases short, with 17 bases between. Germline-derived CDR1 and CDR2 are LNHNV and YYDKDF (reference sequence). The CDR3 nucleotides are TGTGCCACCAGCAGAGATCTCGGAGAGGGAGGGGATGGCTACACCTTC. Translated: CATSRDLGEGGDGYTF.

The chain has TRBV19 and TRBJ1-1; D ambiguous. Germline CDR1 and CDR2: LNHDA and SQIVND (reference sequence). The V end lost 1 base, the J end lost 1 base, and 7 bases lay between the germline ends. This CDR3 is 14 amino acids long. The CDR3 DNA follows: TGTGCCAGTAGTATAGGGCCAGGGAACACTGAAGCTTTCTTT. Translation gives CASSIGPGNTEAFF.